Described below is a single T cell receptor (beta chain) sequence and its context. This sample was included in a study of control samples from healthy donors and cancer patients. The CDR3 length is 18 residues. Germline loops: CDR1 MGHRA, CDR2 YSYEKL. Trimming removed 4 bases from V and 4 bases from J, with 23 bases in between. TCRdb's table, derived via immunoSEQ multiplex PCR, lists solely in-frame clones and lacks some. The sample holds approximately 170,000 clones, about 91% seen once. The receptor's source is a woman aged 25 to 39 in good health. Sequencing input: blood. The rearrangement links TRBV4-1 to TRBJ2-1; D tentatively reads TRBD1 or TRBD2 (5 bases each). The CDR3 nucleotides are TGCGCCAGCAGCCGCACTGAGGGGCAGGGTAGGTTTTACAATGAGCAGTTCTTC. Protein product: CASSRTEGQGRFYNEQFF.